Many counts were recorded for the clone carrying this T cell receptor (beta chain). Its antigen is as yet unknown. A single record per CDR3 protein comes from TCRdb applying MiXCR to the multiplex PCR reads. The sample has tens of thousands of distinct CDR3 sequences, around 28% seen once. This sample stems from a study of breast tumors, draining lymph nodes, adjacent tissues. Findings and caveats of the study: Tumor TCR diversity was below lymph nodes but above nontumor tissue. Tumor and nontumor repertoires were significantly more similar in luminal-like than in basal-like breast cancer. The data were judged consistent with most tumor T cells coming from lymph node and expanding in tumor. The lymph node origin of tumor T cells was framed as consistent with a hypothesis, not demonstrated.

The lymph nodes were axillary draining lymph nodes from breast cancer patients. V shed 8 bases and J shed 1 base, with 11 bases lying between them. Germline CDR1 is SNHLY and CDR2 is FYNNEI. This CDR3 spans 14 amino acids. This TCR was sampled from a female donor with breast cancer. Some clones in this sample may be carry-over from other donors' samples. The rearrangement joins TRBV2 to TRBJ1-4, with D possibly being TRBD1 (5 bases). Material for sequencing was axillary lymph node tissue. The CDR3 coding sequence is TGTGCCAGCGGGCGCGGGGGAACTAATGAAAAACTGTTTTTT. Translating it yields CASGRGGTNEKLFF.